This T cell receptor (beta chain) was captured by sequencing in a study of blood T cell repertoires in COVID-19. Study in general: Some COVID-19 samples were acute and others convalescent; all came from the United States, Italy and Spain.

As processed by the authors: Amplification with reference gene primers provided the estimates of nucleated cell counts. Generated by immunoSEQ multiplex PCR, the TCRdb table keeps only in-frame clones and is missing some. V and J calls and clone size are as listed in that table; D and trimming were resolved from the DNA. The data hold about 190,000 clones, with less than 80% observed a single time. The germline V and J ends were trimmed by 5 bases and 5 bases, with 24 bases remaining between them. The germline gives CDR1 SGHTA, CDR2 FQGTGA. This CDR3 is 17 amino acids long. The chain is built from TRBV7-3 and TRBJ2-5, with D perhaps TRBD2 (6 bases). This TCR was recovered from a man over 45 who had recovered from COVID-19. Input material: peripheral blood. Here the CDR3 reads CASSPSGGTPTKETQYF. The CDR3 DNA follows: TGTGCCAGCAGCCCCAGTGGGGGGACGCCAACGAAGGAGACCCAGTACTTC.